This paragraph covers one T cell receptor beta chain sequence. Its antigen remains undetermined. No per-base quality is available; no much larger clone lies one base away. This record comes from a study of blood T cell repertoires in COVID-19 (dated by TCRdb to about 2020). Concerning the study at large: Samples from collaborators originated in the United States, Italy and Spain and spanned both the acute and convalescent phases of COVID-19. Where available, HLA class I and class II types were taken from metadata supplied by the sample provider and were not determined by assay-based typing. Samples were obtained from the ongoing ImmuneRACE study (first 160 participants) and from about 1,300 subjects provided by 6 global collaborators. The repertoires were released in a freely available public database intended as a resource for research on the immune response to SARS-CoV-2. Subjects who had been exposed to COVID-19, were actively infected with it, or had recovered from it provided the deeply sampled blood TCRbeta repertoires that made up the dataset. The prospective study material was composed of cDNA or gDNA derived from T cells, B-cell-depleted T cells, or PBMCs. A de-identified subject ID, COVID-19 status, age in years and sex were almost always included in the sample metadata.

The CDR3 has 15 amino acids, counting the end cysteine and phenylalanine. This entry keeps only the CDR3 DNA: 45 bases, framed from base 1. The germline V gene specifies SGDLS as CDR1 and YYNGEE as CDR2. The V and J ends are trimmed by 0 bases and 8 bases, leaving 12 bases between them. The immunoSEQ Assay, a bias-controlled multiplex PCR, was used to amplify TCRbeta CDR3 regions from genomic DNA. The study's processing was this. The number of nucleated cells in each sample was estimated from the amplification of reference gene primers within the assay. To quantify the absolute abundance of each unique TCRbeta CDR3 rearrangement, sequence reads were collapsed and filtered. For each sample, productive Simpson clonality was calculated as the square root of Simpson's diversity index across productive rearrangements. Sourced from immuneACCESS, this table was stored by TCRdb with only in-frame sequences that have V and J called. A share of the clones is absent; for the studies checked, an unresolved V gene accounts for under half, and the remainder has no known explanation. The DNA was the basis for D and trimming; V, J and clone size are from that table. The table for this sample lists approximately 130,000 clones; more than 80% of them were counted only once. Roughly 4% of the sample is held by the ten biggest clonotypes.

Whole blood was collected in K2EDTA tubes by collaborating institutions according to the institutions' own protocols. For TCRbeta analysis, collaborators shipped samples as frozen whole blood, isolated PBMCs, or DNA extracted from either of those sample types. The research as a whole found: Clinical and demographic metadata were provided uncurated, with the amount varying by source and participant.

The chain uses TRBV9 and TRBJ1-6; the D gene remains uncertain. The sequencing input was peripheral blood. The receptor comes from a human donor in a cohort sampled during active COVID-19. The CDR3 region has the sequence CASSVGVFEDSPLHF. The DNA sequence follows: TGTGCCAGCAGCGTAGGGGTTTTTGAGGATTCACCCCTCCACTTT. The reference TRBV9 and TRBJ1-6 proteins fill in what lies around the CDR3, so the full variable domain reads DSGVTQTPKHLITATGQRVTLRCSPRSGDLSVYWYQQSLDQGLQFLIQYYNGEERAKGNILERFSAQQFPDLHSELNLSSLELGDSALYFCASSVGVFEDSPLHFGNGTRLTVT.